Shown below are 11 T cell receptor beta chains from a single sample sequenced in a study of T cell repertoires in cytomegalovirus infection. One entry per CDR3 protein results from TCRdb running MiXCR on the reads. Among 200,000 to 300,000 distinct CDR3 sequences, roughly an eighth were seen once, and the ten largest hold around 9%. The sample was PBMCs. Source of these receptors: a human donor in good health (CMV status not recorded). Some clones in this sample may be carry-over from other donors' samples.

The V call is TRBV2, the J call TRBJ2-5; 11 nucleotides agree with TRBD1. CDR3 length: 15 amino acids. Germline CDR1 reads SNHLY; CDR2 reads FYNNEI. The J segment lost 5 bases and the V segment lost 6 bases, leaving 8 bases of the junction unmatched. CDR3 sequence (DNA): TGTGCCAGCAGCCGGGGACAGGGGGGTAGGGAGACCCAGTACTTC. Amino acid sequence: CASSRGQGGRETQYF.

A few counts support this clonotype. The CDR3 DNA follows: TGTGCCAGCACTCCTTCGGGGGACACCGGGGAGCTGTTTTTT. This sequence encodes CASTPSGDTGELFF. The rearrangement uses TRBV6-5 and TRBJ2-2; weak D call: TRBD2 (6 bases). The CDR3 length is 14 residues. The germline V and J ends were trimmed by 7 bases and 3 bases, with 12 bases remaining between them. CDR1 and CDR2 (germline): MNHEY, SVGAGI.

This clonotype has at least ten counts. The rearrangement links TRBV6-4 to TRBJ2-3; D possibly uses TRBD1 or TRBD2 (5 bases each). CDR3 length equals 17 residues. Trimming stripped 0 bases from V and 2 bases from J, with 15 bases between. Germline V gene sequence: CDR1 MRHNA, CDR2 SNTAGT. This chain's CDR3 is CASSDSSGTEFTDTQYF. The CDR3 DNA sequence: TGTGCCAGCAGTGACTCGTCCGGGACCGAGTTCACAGATACGCAGTATTTT.

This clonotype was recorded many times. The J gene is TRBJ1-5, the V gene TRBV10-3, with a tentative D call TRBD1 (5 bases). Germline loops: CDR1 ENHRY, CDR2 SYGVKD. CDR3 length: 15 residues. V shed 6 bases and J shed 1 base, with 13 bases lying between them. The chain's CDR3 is CAISEGRGSNQPQHF. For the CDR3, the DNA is TGTGCCATCAGCGAGGGTAGGGGAAGCAATCAGCCCCAGCATTTT.

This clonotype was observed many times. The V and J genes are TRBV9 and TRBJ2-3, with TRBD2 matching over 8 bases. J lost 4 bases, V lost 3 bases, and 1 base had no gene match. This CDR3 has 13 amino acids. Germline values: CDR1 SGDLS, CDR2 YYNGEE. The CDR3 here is CASSAGGADTQYF. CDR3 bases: TGTGCCAGCAGCGCCGGGGGGGCAGATACGCAGTATTTT.

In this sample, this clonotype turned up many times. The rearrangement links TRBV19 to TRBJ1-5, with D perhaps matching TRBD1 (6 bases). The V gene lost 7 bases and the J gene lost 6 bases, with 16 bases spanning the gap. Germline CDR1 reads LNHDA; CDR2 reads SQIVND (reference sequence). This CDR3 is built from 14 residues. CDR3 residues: CASTNGQFGQPQHF. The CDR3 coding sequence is TGTGCCAGTACCAACGGACAGTTCGGTCAGCCCCAGCATTTT.

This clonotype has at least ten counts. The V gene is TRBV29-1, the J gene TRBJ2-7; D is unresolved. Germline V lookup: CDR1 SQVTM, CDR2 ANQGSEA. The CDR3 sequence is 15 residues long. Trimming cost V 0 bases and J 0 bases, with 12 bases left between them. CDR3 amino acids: CSVEDETGGSYEQYF. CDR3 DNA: TGCAGCGTTGAAGATGAAACGGGTGGCTCCTACGAGCAGTACTTC.

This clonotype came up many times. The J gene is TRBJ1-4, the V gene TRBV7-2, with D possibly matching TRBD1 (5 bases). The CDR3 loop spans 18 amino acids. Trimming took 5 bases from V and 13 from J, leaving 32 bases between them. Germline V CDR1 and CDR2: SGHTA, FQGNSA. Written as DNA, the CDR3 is TGTGCCAGCAGCACGAGCCTGCTAGGAATGACAGCAATACCAAGACTGTTTTTT. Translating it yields CASSTSLLGMTAIPRLFF.

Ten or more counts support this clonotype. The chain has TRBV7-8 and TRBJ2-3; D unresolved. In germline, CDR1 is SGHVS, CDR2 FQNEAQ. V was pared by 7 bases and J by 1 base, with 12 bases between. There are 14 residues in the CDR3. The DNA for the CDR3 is TGTGCCAGCACCCCGATATGGGGCACAGATACGCAGTATTTT. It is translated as CASTPIWGTDTQYF.

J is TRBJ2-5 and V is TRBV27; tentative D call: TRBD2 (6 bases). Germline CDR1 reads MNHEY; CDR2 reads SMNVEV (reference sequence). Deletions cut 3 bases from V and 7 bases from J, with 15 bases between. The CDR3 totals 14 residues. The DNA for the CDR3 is TGTGCCAGCAGTTTCTACGGAGGGGAAGGGACCCAGTACTTC. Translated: CASSFYGGEGTQYF.

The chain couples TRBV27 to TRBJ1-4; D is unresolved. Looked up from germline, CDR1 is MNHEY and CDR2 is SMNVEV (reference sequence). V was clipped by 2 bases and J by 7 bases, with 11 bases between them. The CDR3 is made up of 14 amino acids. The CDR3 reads CASSLVGVGEKLFF. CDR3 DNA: TGTGCCAGCAGTTTAGTGGGAGTTGGTGAAAAACTGTTTTTT.